The present T cell receptor (beta chain) was sequenced within a study of radiotherapy plus CTLA-4 blockade in lung cancer. Study-level results: Researchers report tumor-derived TCR clones expanding in blood after radiotherapy plus ipilimumab. The best predictor of response was reported to be early blood T cell clone dynamics, with interferon-beta.

Focal radiation plus CTLA-4 blockade with ipilimumab was given to patients with chemo-refractory metastatic non-small-cell lung cancer. Here immunoSEQ multiplex PCR was the method, and the copy in TCRdb shows in-frame clones only, minus some. The table lists about 85,000 clones, 75% to 90% of them singletons. Concerning this clone: The antigen is unknown.

CDR3 length: 16 amino acids. V shed 6 bases and J 4 bases; nucleotides not matched to a gene: 10. The germline gives CDR1 MNHNY, CDR2 SVGAGI (reference sequence). This chain joins TRBV6-6 and TRBJ1-2, with 11 bases that match TRBD1. This receptor was taken from a human donor with non-small cell lung cancer who had a partial response to radiotherapy plus ipilimumab. The sequenced sample was peripheral blood, obtained from a patient treated with radiotherapy plus ipilimumab. CDR3 nucleotides: TGTGCCAGCAGCCTAAAGGGAGGGACAGGGGGCTATGGCTACACCTTC. Translating gives CASSLKGGTGGYGYTF.